In this sample, the clone carrying this T cell receptor beta chain turned up once. Its antigen is unidentified. Different DNA sequences within this sample yield the same CDR3. TCRdb keeps only in-frame clones here, not all; method: immunoSEQ multiplex PCR. The table records 70,000 or so clones, more than 70% of them present only once. The CDR3 contains 16 residues. V was clipped by 0 bases and J by 3 bases; unmatched bases: 2. Germline CDR1 and CDR2: MRHNA and SNTAGT. The sample is drawn from a study of T cell responses to AZD1222 COVID-19 vaccine. Overall study findings and caveats: The study found Spike-specific TCR breadth and depth rose after two AZD1222 doses. It was only after the peak T cell response that any repertoires were sampled. Across the whole spike, CD4 TCRs peaked at regions 160-218 and 743-854.

The receptor's source is an adult in good health. This chain connects TRBV6-4 to TRBJ2-3; TRBD2 aligns across 11 bases. The material was peripheral blood, obtained on day 0 of AZD1222 vaccination. For the CDR3, the DNA is TGTGCCAGCAGTGACTCGCCTAGCGGGGGGACAGATACGCAGTATTTT. Its protein is CASSDSPSGGTDTQYF.